These 14 T cell receptor beta chains were all obtained from the same sample, sequenced in a study of T cell responses to AZD1222 COVID-19 vaccine. TCRdb's table, derived via immunoSEQ multiplex PCR, lists solely in-frame clones and lacks some. The sample includes fewer than 200,000 clones, approximately 94% seen only once; the top ten take roughly 1.7%. The specimen was peripheral blood, collected 28 days after the second AZD1222 dose. All receptors derive from an adult who received the AZD1222 COVID-19 vaccine.

CDR3 loop: CASSISTENTEAFF. The CDR3 nucleotides read TGTGCCAGTAGTATCTCGACAGAGAACACTGAAGCTTTCTTT. V gene TRBV19 combines with J gene TRBJ1-1; TRBD1 is a possible D gene (5 bases). Germline V gene lookup returns CDR1 LNHDA and CDR2 SQIVND (reference sequence). Trimming took 3 bases from V and 1 from J, leaving 9 bases between them. The CDR3 totals 14 residues.

J is TRBJ1-6 and V is TRBV28; D gene unclear. Trimming took off 3 bases at V and 2 bases at J, with 17 bases between the two ends. CDR1 and CDR2 (germline): MDHEN, SYDVKM. This CDR3 region has 18 residues. Here the CDR3 DNA reads TGTGCCAGCAGTTTTCCCCCAACCCGGGCCACCTATAATTCACCCCTCCACTTT. The encoded protein is CASSFPPTRATYNSPLHF.

The J gene is TRBJ1-1, the V gene TRBV18; D call uncertain. The V gene's germline CDR1 is KGHSH and CDR2 LQKENI. Trimming shortened V by 4 bases and J by 6 bases, and 15 bases separated the two germline ends. CDR3 length: 14 residues. CDR3 coding DNA: TGTGCCAGCTCACAAACGGGTGTTGGCGCTGAAGCTTTCTTT. Translation gives CASSQTGVGAEAFF.

CDR3 DNA: TGCAGCGTGACAGAACTCATGAACACTGAAGCTTTCTTT. Its protein is CSVTELMNTEAFF. J is TRBJ1-1 and V is TRBV29-1; weak D call: TRBD1 (5 bases). V was shortened by 6 bases and J by 0 bases, with 11 bases between the two germline ends. This CDR3 is 13 amino acids long. CDR1 and CDR2 from the germline V gene are SQVTM and ANQGSEA.

The chain employs TRBV10-3 and TRBJ2-7, with D uncertain. Germline V gene data show CDR1 as ENHRY and CDR2 as SYGVKD. Deletions cut 5 bases from V and 0 bases from J, with 11 bases between. The CDR3 contains 14 residues. The CDR3 sequence: CAISWDESSYEQYF. The CDR3 region has the DNA TGTGCCATCAGTTGGGATGAGAGCTCCTACGAGCAGTACTTC.

This rearrangement joins TRBV15 to TRBJ1-6; D ambiguous. The CDR3 extends over 16 amino acids. In germline, CDR1 is LNHNV, CDR2 YYDKDF (reference sequence). V lost 0 bases to trimming and J lost 5 bases, with 11 bases between them. Here the CDR3 DNA reads TGTGCCACCAGCAGAGATCTAGTGCCTGATAATTCACCCCTCCACTTT. This translates into CATSRDLVPDNSPLHF. The full variable domain, in which reference TRBV15 and TRBJ1-6 provide the parts outside the CDR3, is DAMVIQNPRYQVTQFGKPVTLSCSQTLNHNVMYWYQQKSSQAPKLLFHYYDKDFNNEADTPDNFQSRRPNTSFCFLDIRSPGLGDTAMYLCATSRDLVPDNSPLHFGNGTRLTVT.

This sequence joins TRBV5-6 and TRBJ2-7, with TRBD1 as a possible D gene (5 bases). Trimming stripped 0 bases from V and 3 bases from J, with 7 bases between. CDR3 length: 13 amino acids. From germline, CDR1 is SGHDT and CDR2 YYEEEE. CDR3 loop: CASSLEGIYEQYF. The DNA for the CDR3 is TGTGCCAGCAGCTTGGAGGGGATCTACGAGCAGTACTTC.

This chain uses TRBV19 with TRBJ2-6; D is perhaps TRBD1 (6 bases). V dropped 5 bases and J dropped 2 bases, with 10 bases sitting between them. This CDR3 contains 15 residues. From germline, CDR1 is LNHDA and CDR2 SQIVND (reference sequence). CDR3 DNA: TGTGCCAGTAGTCTTCAGGGGACTGGGGCCAACGTCCTGACTTTC. The encoded protein is CASSLQGTGANVLTF. Complete variable domain (other parts from reference TRBV19 and TRBJ2-6): DGGITQSPKYLFRKEGQNVTLSCEQNLNHDAMYWYRQDPGQGLRLIYYSQIVNDFQKGDIAEGYSVSREKKESFPLTVTSAQKNPTAFYLCASSLQGTGANVLTFGAGSRLTVL.

The V call is TRBV28, the J call TRBJ2-7; 7 bases map to TRBD2. The CDR3 length is 14 residues. Germline assignment: CDR1 MDHEN and CDR2 SYDVKM. J was trimmed by 1 base and V by 6 bases; bases with no gene match: 6. The CDR3 region is CASRSRLASYEQYF. CDR3 bases: TGTGCCAGCAGATCTCGACTAGCTTCCTACGAGCAGTACTTC.

V is TRBV4-3 and J is TRBJ1-4; D ambiguous. Between the trimmed V and J ends, which lost 8 bases and 2 bases, there was a span of 24 bases. The germline CDR1 and CDR2 sequences are LGHNA and YSLEER. CDR3 length: 18 amino acids. CDR3 loop: CASRFVAGATGTNEKLFF. CDR3 sequence (DNA): TGCGCCAGCCGCTTCGTGGCAGGTGCGACGGGGACTAATGAAAAACTGTTTTTT.

This clone appeared once. V is TRBV12-5 and J is TRBJ1-6; a possible D gene is TRBD1 (6 bases). CDR3 length: 15 amino acids. Germline CDR1 is LGHNT and CDR2 is FRNRAP. Trimming shortened V by 6 bases and J by 6 bases, and 15 bases separated the two germline ends. CDR3 loop: CASGPAGGGNSPLHF. The DNA for the CDR3 is TGTGCTAGTGGCCCGGCGGGAGGGGGTAATTCACCCCTCCACTTT.

V gene TRBV6-5 combines with J gene TRBJ1-6; weak D call: TRBD1 (6 bases). Germline CDR1 and CDR2: MNHEY and SVGAGI. The CDR3 runs 13 residues. Trimming took off 8 bases at V and 5 bases at J, with 10 bases between the two ends. This CDR3 reads CASRTENNSPLHF. CDR3 nucleotides: TGTGCCAGCCGGACAGAGAATAATTCACCCCTCCACTTT.

The chain links TRBV3-1 (or the pseudogene TRBV3-2) to TRBJ2-1; 7 nucleotides line up with TRBD2. This CDR3 has 14 residues. The germline V gene has CDR1 LGHDT and CDR2 YNNKEL (reference sequence). V shed 1 base, J shed 9 bases, and the junction held 6 bases outside the gene matches. CDR3 coding DNA: TGTGCCAGCAGCCAAGTCGGGACTATGAGTGAGCAGTTCTTC. Translating it yields CASSQVGTMSEQFF.

The chain links TRBV28 to TRBJ1-3, with 8 bases lining up with TRBD1. The germline V gene has CDR1 MDHEN and CDR2 SYDVKM. This CDR3 is built from 14 residues. V gave up 5 bases and J gave up 4 bases; unmatched junction bases: 4. The CDR3 spells CASSPTGAGNTIYF. CDR3 bases: TGTGCCAGCAGTCCGACAGGGGCAGGAAACACCATATATTTT.